This T cell receptor (beta chain) was sequenced in a study of beta chain features in type 1 diabetes. In total, each donor contributed a single heparinised blood draw that averaged around 110 mL. In all sorted populations, purity surpassed 95%. Study-wide findings and caveats: Over-representation of high TCR-expressing cells was a possible consequence of cDNA sequencing. At VDJ recombination sites, type 1 diabetes patients had fewer insertions and more deleted nucleotides.

The germline gives CDR1 SQVTM, CDR2 ANQGSEA. This CDR3 is built from 12 residues. Trimming left V 6 bases short and J 8 bases short, with 16 bases between. Expressed TCRB transcripts were sequenced because the isolated RNA had all been reverse transcribed beforehand. Measured with immunoSEQ multiplex PCR; TCRdb has only the in-frame clones, and not every one. The table includes roughly 500,000 clones, approximately 10% detected once. With regard to this clone: Its matching antigen is unknown.

The sample comprised naive CD4+ T cells from blood. V and J are TRBV29-1 and TRBJ1-1, with D maybe TRBD1 (6 bases). The TCR comes from a woman under 30 in good health. The CDR3 DNA reads TGCAGCGTAGGACCTACAGGGCGGGAAGCTTTCTTT. Protein: CSVGPTGREAFF.